Here is one TCR beta chain with its context. Germline CDR1 and CDR2: MNHEY and SMNVEV (reference sequence). With V trimmed by 5 bases and J by 3 bases, 3 bases remained unmatched. This CDR3 contains 15 residues. This entry belongs to a study of blood T cell repertoires in COVID-19. About the study: PBMCs, B-cell-depleted T cells, or T cells were the source of the cDNA or gDNA that made up the material.

Repertoires were generated with immunoSEQ multiplex PCR, while TCRdb's copy carries only in-frame clones and drops some. Of fewer than 200,000 clones in the sample, about 80% were seen once. The receptor's source is a woman in her 40s with COVID-19, enrolled during active disease. This chain joins TRBV27 and TRBJ2-2; 10 bases agree with TRBD1. The sequenced sample was peripheral blood. In DNA, the CDR3 is TGTGCCAGCAGTATGACAGGGGGCTACACCGGGGAGCTGTTTTTT. Translation gives CASSMTGGYTGELFF.